This T cell receptor beta chain was profiled in a study of metastatic and nonmetastatic thyroid tumors. Points on this clone: The target antigen is unknown.

TCRdb re-analyzed the PCR reads using MiXCR. The sample has under 25,000 clones, around 28% seen once; the top ten hold around 5.6%. Study outcomes and limitations: According to reports, the diversity of TCR beta was significantly higher in malignant thyroid tumors than in benign nodules, and this held in both blood and tumor samples.

Thyroid surgery had not been preceded by any treatment in any patient. The sample comprised blood. This receptor was identified in a female donor with papillary thyroid cancer or a benign thyroid nodule (not recorded which). Some clones in this sample may be carry-over from other donors' samples.

CDR3 bases: TGTGCCAGCAGCCGGGGACAGTTCGACGAGCAGTACTTC. Translating gives CASSRGQFDEQYF. The J gene is TRBJ2-7, the V gene TRBV11-3; 7 bases agree with TRBD1. With V trimmed by 5 bases and J by 5 bases, 6 bases remained unmatched. The CDR3 sequence is 13 residues long. Germline V gives CDR1 SGHNT, CDR2 YENEEA. Based on the CDR3 plus reference TRBV11-3 and TRBJ2-7, the full variable domain is EAGVVQSPRYKIIEKKQPVAFWCNPISGHNTLYWYLQNLGQGPELLIRYENEEAVDDSQLPKDRFSAERLKGVDSTLKIQPAELGDSAVYLCASSRGQFDEQYFGPGTRLTVT.